The 26 T cell receptor beta chains reported below all come from one sample, sequenced in a study of technical replicates of blood from several donors. The method was immunoSEQ multiplex PCR; TCRdb's version includes in-frame clones alone and lacks a portion of them. The sample contains some 70,000 clones, under 98% of which appear only once. The source material was T cells isolated from PBMCs. These receptors were taken from a human donor in good health.

The chain combines TRBV5-5 with TRBJ2-5; 14 nucleotides line up with TRBD2. Germline CDR1 SGHKS, CDR2 YYEKEE (reference sequence). The CDR3 has 16 residues. Trimming removed 5 bases from V and 4 bases from J; junction bases left unmatched: 7. The CDR3 sequence is CASSFTGTSGRETQYF. The DNA of the CDR3 is TGTGCCAGCAGTTTCACAGGGACTAGCGGGAGAGAGACCCAGTACTTC.

V and J are TRBV19 and TRBJ2-1, with 13 bases matching TRBD2. Looked up from germline, CDR1 is LNHDA and CDR2 is SQIVND (reference sequence). The CDR3 spans 15 residues. V lost 6 bases, J lost 5 bases, and 4 bases stayed unmatched. DNA for the CDR3: TGTGCCAGTAGATGGGGACTAGCGGGAAACAATGAGCAGTTCTTC. Amino acid sequence: CASRWGLAGNNEQFF. Filled out from reference TRBV19 and TRBJ2-1, the complete variable domain reads DGGITQSPKYLFRKEGQNVTLSCEQNLNHDAMYWYRQDPGQGLRLIYYSQIVNDFQKGDIAEGYSVSREKKESFPLTVTSAQKNPTAFYLCASRWGLAGNNEQFFGPGTRLTVL.

The CDR3 nucleotides are TGTGCCAGCTCACCAGGGTGGTTCCGGGGCAATGAGCAGTTCTTC. It specifies CASSPGWFRGNEQFF. The chain uses TRBV18 and TRBJ2-1; a weak D match, TRBD2 (5 bases). This CDR3 is built from 15 residues. CDR1 is KGHSH, CDR2 LQKENI, per germline. Trimming pared 2 bases from V and 6 bases from J, leaving 14 bases between.

J is TRBJ2-6 and V is TRBV19; unclear D gene. Germline values: CDR1 LNHDA, CDR2 SQIVND (reference sequence). V was shortened by 5 bases and J by 0 bases, with 8 bases between the two germline ends. The length of the CDR3 is 15 residues. CDR3 in amino acids: CASSSHSSGANVLTF. For the CDR3, the DNA is TGTGCCAGTAGTTCCCACAGCTCTGGGGCCAACGTCCTGACTTTC.

The chain links TRBV7-3 to TRBJ1-1; no firm D call. The germline V and J ends were trimmed by 1 base and 0 bases, with 9 bases remaining between them. This CDR3 has 15 residues. CDR1 is SGHTA and CDR2 is FQGTGA in the germline V gene. CDR3 amino acids: CASSLNSQMNTEAFF. CDR3 DNA sequence: TGTGCCAGCAGCTTAAATAGCCAAATGAACACTGAAGCTTTCTTT.

The chain employs TRBV7-2 and TRBJ2-1; 7 nucleotides line up with TRBD2. The CDR3 is 15 amino acids. Germline V gives CDR1 SGHTA, CDR2 FQGNSA. Germline trimming cut 5 bases from V and 7 bases from J; bases unmatched to any gene: 11. The DNA of the CDR3 is TGTGCCAGCAGCCATCCGGGACTAATAGTAAATGAGCAGTTCTTC. This encodes CASSHPGLIVNEQFF.

The chain couples TRBV19 to TRBJ1-4, with D maybe TRBD1 (6 bases). CDR3 size: 13 residues. In germline, CDR1 is LNHDA, CDR2 SQIVND (reference sequence). The germline V and J ends were trimmed by 6 bases and 6 bases, with 11 bases remaining between them. The CDR3 is CASRHRADEKLFF. As DNA, the CDR3 is TGTGCCAGTAGGCACAGGGCTGATGAAAAACTGTTTTTT.

This clone was seen a single time. The chain combines TRBV6-1 with TRBJ2-7, with D uncertain. With 7 bases removed from V and 5 bases from J, the gap between germline ends came to 9 bases. CDR3 size: 11 residues. Germline CDR1 MNHNS, CDR2 SASEGT. CDR3 sequence (DNA): TGTGCCAGCATTCTAGTAGACGAGCAGTACTTC. Translation gives CASILVDEQYF.

This clone was recorded once. V and J are TRBV5-4 and TRBJ1-1; D is perhaps TRBD1 (6 bases). Germline CDR1 reads SGHNT; CDR2 reads YYREEE (reference sequence). CDR3 length: 14 amino acids. V was trimmed by 0 bases and J by 1 base, leaving 7 bases between them. CDR3 coding DNA: TGTGCCAGCAGCTTGGAGGGGGAGAACACTGAAGCTTTCTTT. Amino acids: CASSLEGENTEAFF.

The chain has TRBV10-3 and TRBJ2-7; D uncertain. The germline V and J ends were trimmed by 8 bases and 2 bases, with 7 bases remaining between them. The CDR3 totals 11 residues. Per the germline V gene, CDR1 is ENHRY and CDR2 is SYGVKD. DNA for the CDR3: TGTGCCATCCTTGACACCTACGAGCAGTACTTC. It yields the protein CAILDTYEQYF.

This chain connects TRBV5-1 to TRBJ1-2, with TRBD1 as a possible D gene (5 bases). V dropped 0 bases and J dropped 4 bases, with 10 bases sitting between them. Germline V gene lookup returns CDR1 SGHRS and CDR2 YFSETQ. The CDR3 extends over 14 amino acids. The CDR3 region has the DNA TGCGCCAGCAGCTTGGACCCCGGGGGCTATGGCTACACCTTC. Translation: CASSLDPGGYGYTF.

Only one count was recorded for this clone. At one of its ends the junction is not consistent with the germline gene, which may arise from a read error. V gene TRBV20-1 combines with J gene TRBJ1-2, with D hard to call. Germline V gene data show CDR1 as DFQATT and CDR2 as SNEGSKA (reference sequence). This CDR3 comprises 11 residues. The CDR3, as DNA: TGCAGTGCTAGAGATGGAGCCTTTTATGCCTTC. Amino acids: CSARDGAFYAF.

The CDR3 region is CASSLPGDGTGELFF. DNA for the CDR3: TGTGCCAGCAGTCTGCCGGGAGACGGGACCGGGGAGCTGTTTTTT. The chain uses TRBV27 and TRBJ2-2; possibly TRBD2 for D (6 bases). The CDR3 spans 15 residues. Trimming removed 5 bases at V and 5 bases at J, with 15 bases between. Germline CDR1 is MNHEY and CDR2 is SMNVEV (reference sequence).

The V call is TRBV30, the J call TRBJ1-1; D gene ambiguous. The CDR3 totals 13 residues. The V end lost 2 bases, the J end lost 2 bases, and 9 bases lay between the germline ends. Germline V lookup: CDR1 GTSNPN, CDR2 SVGIG (reference sequence). CDR3 coding DNA: TGTGCCTGGAGTCTGAGTTTCAACACTGAAGCTTTCTTT. Translation gives CAWSLSFNTEAFF.

The chain has TRBV25-1 and TRBJ2-3; 13 bases fit TRBD2. The CDR3 is 15 residues long. Germline assignment: CDR1 MGHDK and CDR2 SYGVNS. Losses at the gene ends were 6 bases for V and 3 bases for J; bases not matched to a gene: 3. The CDR3 loop reads CASSLLAGGTDTQYF. The CDR3 DNA reads as TGTGCCAGCAGCTTACTAGCGGGAGGGACAGATACGCAGTATTTT. The full variable domain, completed using reference TRBV25-1 and TRBJ2-3, is EADIYQTPRYLVIGTGKKITLECSQTMGHDKMYWYQQDPGMELHLIHYSYGVNSTEKGDLSSESTVSRIRTEHFPLTLESARPSHTSQYLCASSLLAGGTDTQYFGPGTRLTVL.

In its sample, this clone was seen once. The rearrangement links TRBV7-2 to TRBJ1-5, with TRBD1 identical over 8 bases. This CDR3 is 16 amino acids long. V shed 5 bases, J shed 5 bases, and the junction held 11 bases outside the gene matches. The V gene's germline CDR1 is SGHTA and CDR2 FQGNSA. This CDR3 reads CASSRQGLKGDQPQHF. CDR3 coding DNA: TGTGCCAGCAGCAGACAGGGGTTAAAAGGAGATCAGCCCCAGCATTTT.

The V gene is TRBV11-3, the J gene TRBJ1-3; D unclear. Trimming took 1 base from V and 0 from J, leaving 7 bases between them. The length of the CDR3 is 15 residues. Germline V gene sequence: CDR1 SGHNT, CDR2 YENEEA. CDR3 region: CASSLASLSGNTIYF. The CDR3, as DNA: TGTGCCAGCAGCTTAGCGTCCCTCTCTGGAAACACCATATATTTT.

This rearrangement joins TRBV2 to TRBJ1-5; D is possibly TRBD1 (5 bases). This CDR3 comprises 14 residues. Germline-derived CDR1 and CDR2 are SNHLY and FYNNEI. The V gene lost 5 bases and the J gene lost 4 bases, with 12 bases spanning the gap. CDR3 loop: CASSRGNPNQPQHF. DNA of the CDR3: TGTGCCAGCAGTAGGGGTAACCCGAATCAGCCCCAGCATTTT.

This clone appeared once. This rearrangement joins TRBV5-1 to TRBJ1-2; 9 bases line up with TRBD1. The CDR3 consists of 15 residues. The germline CDR1 and CDR2 sequences are SGHRS and YFSETQ. The V segment lost 7 bases and the J segment 3 bases; nucleotides outside the gene matches: 10. The CDR3 DNA reads TGCGCCAGCGGGCTGGCCGGGACAGGGTACTATGGCTACACCTTC. This encodes CASGLAGTGYYGYTF.

The CDR3 DNA follows: TGTGCCTGGACTTCCTCCGGGACATTATTTACCGGGGAGCTGTTTTTT. Its protein product is CAWTSSGTLFTGELFF. The chain links TRBV30 to TRBJ2-2, with D maybe TRBD1 (6 bases). Germline loops: CDR1 GTSNPN, CDR2 SVGIG (reference sequence). There are 16 residues in the CDR3. The germline V and J ends were trimmed by 4 bases and 5 bases, with 20 bases remaining between them.

J is TRBJ2-3 and V is TRBV5-1, with 7 bases that match TRBD2. Germline values: CDR1 SGHRS, CDR2 YFSETQ. There are 16 residues in the CDR3. The V gene end was trimmed by 0 bases and the J gene end by 2 bases; junction bases not matched to a gene: 6. Here the CDR3 DNA reads TGCGCCAGCAGCTTGGCGCTAGCGGAACTCACAGATACGCAGTATTTT. Amino acid sequence: CASSLALAELTDTQYF.

The chain has TRBV6-6 and TRBJ1-5; 7 bases are shared with TRBD1. Trimming took 7 bases from V and 0 from J; bases not matched to a gene: 6. CDR1 and CDR2 (germline): MNHNY, SVGAGI (reference sequence). This CDR3 spans 15 amino acids. CDR3 in amino acids: CASTPTGASNQPQHF. CDR3 DNA sequence: TGTGCCAGCACCCCAACAGGGGCTAGCAATCAGCCCCAGCATTTT.

This clone was seen only once. V and J are TRBV28 and TRBJ1-4; 7 nucleotides agree with TRBD1. CDR3 length equals 13 residues. The V segment lost 8 bases and the J segment 5 bases; nucleotides outside the gene matches: 5. CDR1 and CDR2 from the germline V gene are MDHEN and SYDVKM. The CDR3 spells CASSGTVNEKLFF. The CDR3 coding sequence is TGTGCCAGCTCCGGGACAGTAAATGAAAAACTGTTTTTT. The variable domain in full, with the rest retrieved from reference TRBV28 and TRBJ1-4, is DVKVTQSSRYLVKRTGEKVFLECVQDMDHENMFWYRQDPGLGLRLIYFSYDVKMKEKGDIPEGYSVSREKKERFSLILESASTNQTSMYLCASSGTVNEKLFFGSGTQLSVL.

The chain has TRBV30 and TRBJ2-5; 8 nucleotides align to TRBD2. This CDR3 spans 14 amino acids. Germline CDR1 GTSNPN, CDR2 SVGIG (reference sequence). V trimming: 3 bases; J trimming: 5 bases; junction bases outside the gene matches: 8. The CDR3 sequence: CAWRLAGTRETQYF. The CDR3 DNA reads TGTGCCTGGAGATTAGCGGGGACCCGGGAGACCCAGTACTTC.

The chain has TRBV7-2 and TRBJ2-7; 10 nucleotides line up with TRBD1. The CDR3 has 14 residues. J gave up 4 bases and V 4 bases, and 4 bases lay outside the gene matches. The germline CDR1 and CDR2 sequences are SGHTA and FQGNSA. This CDR3 reads CASSSGQGSYEQYF. CDR3 DNA sequence: TGTGCCAGCAGCTCGGGACAGGGGAGTTACGAGCAGTACTTC.

The chain couples TRBV19 to TRBJ1-3; TRBD1 aligns across 9 bases. With V trimmed by 6 bases and J by 2 bases, 11 bases remained unmatched. This CDR3 spans 17 amino acids. The germline gives CDR1 LNHDA, CDR2 SQIVND (reference sequence). The CDR3 coding sequence is TGTGCCAGTAGCCACCGGGACAGGGTGAGGACTGGAAACACCATATATTTT. Translation: CASSHRDRVRTGNTIYF.